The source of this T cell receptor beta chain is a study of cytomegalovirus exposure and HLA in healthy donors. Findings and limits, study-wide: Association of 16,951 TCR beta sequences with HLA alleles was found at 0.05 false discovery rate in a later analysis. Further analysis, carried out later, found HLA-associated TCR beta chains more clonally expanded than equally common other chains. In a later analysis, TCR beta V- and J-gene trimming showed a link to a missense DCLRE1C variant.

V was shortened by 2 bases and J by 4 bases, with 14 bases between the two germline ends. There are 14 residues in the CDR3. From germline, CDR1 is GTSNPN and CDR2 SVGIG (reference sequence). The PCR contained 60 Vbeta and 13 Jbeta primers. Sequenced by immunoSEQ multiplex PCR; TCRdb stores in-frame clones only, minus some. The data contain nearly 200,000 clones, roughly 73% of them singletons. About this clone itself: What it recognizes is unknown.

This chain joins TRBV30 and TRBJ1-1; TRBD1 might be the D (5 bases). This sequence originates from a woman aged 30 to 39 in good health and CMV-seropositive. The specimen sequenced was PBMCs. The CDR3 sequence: CAWSQGATGTEAFF. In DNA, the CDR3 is TGTGCCTGGAGTCAAGGGGCCACGGGCACTGAAGCTTTCTTT.